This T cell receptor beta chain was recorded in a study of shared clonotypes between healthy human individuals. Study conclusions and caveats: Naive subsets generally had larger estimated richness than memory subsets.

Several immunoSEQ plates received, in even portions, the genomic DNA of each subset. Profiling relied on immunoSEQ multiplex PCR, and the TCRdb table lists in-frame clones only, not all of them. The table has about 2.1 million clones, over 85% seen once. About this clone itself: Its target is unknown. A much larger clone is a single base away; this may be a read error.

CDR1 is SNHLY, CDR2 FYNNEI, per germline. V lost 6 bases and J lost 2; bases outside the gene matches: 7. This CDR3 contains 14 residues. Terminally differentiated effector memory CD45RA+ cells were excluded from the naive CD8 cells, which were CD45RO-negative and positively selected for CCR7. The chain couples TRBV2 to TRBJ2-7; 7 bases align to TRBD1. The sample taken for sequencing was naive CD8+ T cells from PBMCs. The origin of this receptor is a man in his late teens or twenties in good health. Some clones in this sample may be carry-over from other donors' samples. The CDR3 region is CASSSGTAAYEQYF. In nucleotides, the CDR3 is TGTGCCAGCAGCTCCGGGACAGCCGCCTACGAGCAGTACTTC.